A single sample is the source of the 2 T cell receptor beta chains below, sequenced in a study of cytomegalovirus exposure and HLA in healthy donors. PCR was performed using 60 Vbeta and 13 Jbeta primers. Some clones are missing from TCRdb's copy, which holds only in-frame ones; the method was immunoSEQ multiplex PCR. The table lists over 150,000 clones, roughly three quarters of them singletons, with 7% to 8.5% in the top ten. Input material: PBMCs. Receptors originate from a male donor in good health and CMV-seropositive.

This clone was observed a few times. The chain has TRBV15 and TRBJ2-3, with D possibly TRBD2 on 7 matching bases. V lost 4 bases and J lost 2, with 13 bases in between. Germline V CDR1 and CDR2: LNHNV, YYDKDF (reference sequence). CDR3 length equals 15 residues. Here the CDR3 reads CATSKAGDNTDTQYF. CDR3 DNA sequence: TGTGCCACCAGCAAGGCGGGGGACAACACAGATACGCAGTATTTT.

The V call is TRBV27, the J call TRBJ1-6; a possible D gene is TRBD1 (5 bases). V dropped 8 bases and J dropped 4 bases, with 18 bases sitting between them. Germline V gene sequence: CDR1 MNHEY, CDR2 SMNVEV (reference sequence). The CDR3 runs to 16 residues. CDR3 sequence (DNA): TGTGCCAGCGCCCCGCGATCCCAGGGATATAATTCACCCCTCCACTTT. It specifies CASAPRSQGYNSPLHF.